This T cell receptor (beta chain) emerged from a study of shared clonotypes between healthy human individuals. Genomic DNA of every subset was divided equally among multiple immunoSEQ plates. Profiled with immunoSEQ multiplex PCR; TCRdb holds only in-frame clones, not every one. The top ten clones hold approximately 13% of a sample with hundreds of thousands of clones, 76% of them seen once. Adult donors, all healthy and HIV-negative, had no recent acute infections or vaccinations. Only Caucasian adults living in Nashville, Tennessee made up the donor group. In unsorted samples, genomic DNA was obtained using tens of millions of PBMCs. V lost 6 bases and J lost 4, with 15 bases in between. The CDR3 loop spans 15 amino acids. The germline CDR1 and CDR2 sequences are SGHVS and FNYEAQ.

Sequenced: PBMCs. This clonotype originated in a woman aged 40 to 50 in good health. Some clones in this sample may be carry-over from other donors' samples. The chain recombines TRBV7-6 with TRBJ2-2; D assignment may be TRBD1 or TRBD2 (5 bases each). The CDR3 reads CASRLGAGRTGELFF. CDR3 sequence (DNA): TGTGCCAGCAGACTGGGAGCAGGGCGCACCGGGGAGCTGTTTTTT.